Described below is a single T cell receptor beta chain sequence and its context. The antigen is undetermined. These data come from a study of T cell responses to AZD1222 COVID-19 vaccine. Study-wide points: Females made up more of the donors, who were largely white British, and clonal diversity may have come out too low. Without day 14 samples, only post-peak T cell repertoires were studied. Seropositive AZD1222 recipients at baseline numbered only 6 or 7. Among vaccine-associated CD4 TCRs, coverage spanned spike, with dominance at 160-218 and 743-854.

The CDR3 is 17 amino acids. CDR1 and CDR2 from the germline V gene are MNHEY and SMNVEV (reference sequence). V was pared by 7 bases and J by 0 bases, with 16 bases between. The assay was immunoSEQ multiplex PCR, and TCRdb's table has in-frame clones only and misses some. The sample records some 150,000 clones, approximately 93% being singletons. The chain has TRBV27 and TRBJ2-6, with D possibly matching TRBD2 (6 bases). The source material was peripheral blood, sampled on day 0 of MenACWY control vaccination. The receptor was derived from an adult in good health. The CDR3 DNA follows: TGTGCCAGCACCTCGAGCGGGCTTAGCTCTGGGGCCAACGTCCTGACTTTC. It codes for CASTSSGLSSGANVLTF.